The next 13 T cell receptor beta chains were all read from a single sample in a study of shared clonotypes between healthy human individuals (dated by TCRdb to about 2020). Libraries were constructed by the immunoSEQ multiplex PCR assay. Entries here come from immuneACCESS through TCRdb and include only in-frame sequences with V and J called. Some clones fail to appear in such tables; in the studies checked, an unresolved V gene covers under half of the shortfall, and the cause of the remainder is unknown. The sample profile shows 950,000 to 1,100,000 clones; about 80% of them were found once. Jointly, the top ten make up about 1.5% of the sample. Sequenced: memory CD4+ T cells sorted from blood. What this sample's cell subset or site label stands for: CD45RA-negative fraction. The receptor set was obtained from a man between 18 and 29 years old in good health.

This chain joins TRBV28 and TRBJ1-3, with 9 positions matching TRBD1. Germline V gene sequence: CDR1 MDHEN, CDR2 SYDVKM. The CDR3 length is 15 residues. Losses at the gene ends were 5 bases for V and 4 bases for J; bases not matched to a gene: 6. The CDR3: CASSLPGTGGNTIYF. CDR3 DNA sequence: TGTGCCAGCAGTCTCCCCGGGACAGGGGGAAACACCATATATTTT.

The chain joins TRBV7-6 to TRBJ1-2; D is uncertain. The germline V gene has CDR1 SGHVS and CDR2 FNYEAQ. Trimming left V 6 bases short and J 5 bases short, with 13 bases between. The CDR3 extends over 13 amino acids. The CDR3 spells CASSSLRAYGYTF. In nucleotides, the CDR3 is TGTGCCAGCAGTTCCTTGAGGGCGTATGGCTACACCTTC.

The rearrangement uses TRBV11-2 and TRBJ2-7; TRBD2 matches at 7 bases. Trimming cost V 5 bases and J 5 bases; bases outside gene matches: 12. Germline CDR1 and CDR2: SGHAT and FQNNGV. The CDR3 has 15 amino acids. The CDR3 spells CASSPSGRLKDEQYF. CDR3 DNA sequence: TGTGCCAGCAGCCCCTCCGGGAGGCTTAAAGACGAGCAGTACTTC.

This chain joins TRBV15 and TRBJ1-6, with 9 bases that match TRBD1. Germline V gives CDR1 LNHNV, CDR2 YYDKDF (reference sequence). The CDR3 consists of 17 residues. Germline trimming cut 0 bases from V and 8 bases from J; bases unmatched to any gene: 8. The CDR3 nucleotides are TGTGCCACCAGCAGAGATCGATCGGGACAGGGAGATTCACCCCTCCACTTT. This codes for CATSRDRSGQGDSPLHF.

The chain employs TRBV25-1 and TRBJ1-3; D uncertain. Trimming took 4 bases from V and 4 from J, leaving 11 bases between them. This CDR3 has 14 amino acids. The V gene's germline CDR1 is MGHDK and CDR2 SYGVNS. Here the CDR3 reads CASSGVPAGNTIYF. The CDR3 DNA follows: TGTGCCAGCAGTGGGGTTCCGGCGGGAAACACCATATATTTT.

The J gene is TRBJ2-5, the V gene TRBV9; possible D gene TRBD2, 5 bases. Trimming removed 7 bases from V and 5 bases from J, with 21 bases in between. Germline CDR1 SGDLS, CDR2 YYNGEE. The CDR3 is 15 residues long. The CDR3 bases are TGTGCCAGCGGGAATAGCGCCCGAAAGGAGGAGACCCAGTACTTC. Translating it yields CASGNSARKEETQYF.

The chain joins TRBV2 to TRBJ1-2; 7 nucleotides agree with TRBD1. The CDR3 extends over 13 amino acids. The germline CDR1 and CDR2 sequences are SNHLY and FYNNEI. The trim removed 5 bases at V and 0 bases at J, leaving 0 bases unmatched. CDR3 coding DNA: TGTGCCAGCAGTACAGGGGCTAACTATGGCTACACCTTC. The encoded protein is CASSTGANYGYTF.

This chain uses TRBV7-8 with TRBJ1-1; the D is unclear. The CDR3 contains 15 residues. Germline V CDR1 and CDR2: SGHVS, FQNEAQ. V was shortened by 3 bases and J by 6 bases, with 17 bases between the two germline ends. The CDR3 DNA reads TGTGCCAGCAGCTTCTATGAACAGAAAGGGTCTGAAGCTTTCTTT. Protein product: CASSFYEQKGSEAFF.

Only a few counts were recorded for this clone. The rearrangement links TRBV7-9 to TRBJ2-2; D gene ambiguous. The germline V gene encodes CDR1 SEHNR and CDR2 FQNEAQ (reference sequence). The V gene lost 5 bases and the J gene lost 2 bases, with 3 bases spanning the gap. This CDR3 spans 12 amino acids. CDR3 loop: CASSVNTGELFF. CDR3 bases: TGTGCCAGCAGCGTAAACACCGGGGAGCTGTTTTTT.

The J gene is TRBJ2-7, the V gene TRBV18, with 11 bases identical to TRBD1. This CDR3 is 14 amino acids long. The germline V gene has CDR1 KGHSH and CDR2 LQKENI. The V and J ends lost 4 bases and 5 bases, in that order; junction bases with no gene match: 4. CDR3 in amino acids: CASSRDRGFDEQYF. CDR3 nucleotide sequence: TGTGCCAGCTCACGGGACAGGGGGTTCGACGAGCAGTACTTC.

The chain joins TRBV5-1 to TRBJ2-7; 7 positions agree with TRBD1. From germline, CDR1 is SGHRS and CDR2 YFSETQ. The CDR3 runs to 17 residues. V trimming: 4 bases; J trimming: 2 bases; junction bases outside the gene matches: 15. The CDR3 nucleotides read TGCGCCAGCAGCCCGACAGGGTTCGCCGAACTACCCTACGAGCAGTACTTC. Residues: CASSPTGFAELPYEQYF.

V and J are TRBV15 and TRBJ2-7; 7 nucleotides match TRBD1. With 0 bases clipped from V and 3 bases from J, the junction kept 8 bases outside the gene matches. Germline V lookup: CDR1 LNHNV, CDR2 YYDKDF (reference sequence). CDR3 length: 16 residues. The CDR3 reads CATSRDRVGGYYEQYF. CDR3 sequence (DNA): TGTGCCACCAGCAGAGATCGGGTAGGGGGCTACTACGAGCAGTACTTC.

This clone showed up many times. Other DNA sequences in the sample encode the same CDR3. The CDR3 loop is CAWSVGETQYF. The CDR3 coding sequence is TGTGCCTGGAGTGTAGGGGAGACCCAGTACTTC. The chain links TRBV30 to TRBJ2-5, with D uncertain. The V end lost 0 bases, the J end lost 5 bases, and 4 bases lay between the germline ends. From germline, CDR1 is GTSNPN and CDR2 SVGIG (reference sequence). The CDR3 consists of 11 residues.